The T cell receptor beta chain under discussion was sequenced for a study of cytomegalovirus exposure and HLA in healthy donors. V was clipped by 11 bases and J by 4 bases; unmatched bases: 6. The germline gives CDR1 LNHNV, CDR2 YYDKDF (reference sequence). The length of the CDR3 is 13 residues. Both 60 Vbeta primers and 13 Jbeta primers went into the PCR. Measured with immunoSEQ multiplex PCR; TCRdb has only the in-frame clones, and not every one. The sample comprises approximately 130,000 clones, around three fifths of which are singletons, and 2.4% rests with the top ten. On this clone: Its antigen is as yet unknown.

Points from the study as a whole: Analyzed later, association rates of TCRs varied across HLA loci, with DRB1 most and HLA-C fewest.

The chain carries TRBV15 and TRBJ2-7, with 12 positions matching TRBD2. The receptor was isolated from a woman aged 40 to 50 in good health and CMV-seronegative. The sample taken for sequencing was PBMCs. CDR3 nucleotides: TGTGCCTCCGGACTAGCGGGGAGTTACGAGCAGTACTTC. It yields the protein CASGLAGSYEQYF.